The rows below give T cell receptor beta chains drawn from one sample of a study of shared clonotypes between healthy human individuals. Some clones are missing from TCRdb's copy, which holds only in-frame ones; the method was immunoSEQ multiplex PCR. The sample shows about 2.3 million clones, roughly 92% of them seen only once. Sequencing was carried out using naive CD4+ T cells from PBMCs. The receptors stem from a man aged 18 to 29 in good health. Some clones in this sample may be carry-over from other donors' samples. Each CDR3 is given with its conserved first and last residue. A D gene is named only where the DNA matches it firmly. The listing skips clone size in some rows; elsewhere it reads once, few, many or a size class.

TRBJ2-2 TRBV10-3 NA NA CAIRENQWGTGELFF TGTGCCATCCGGGAAAACCAGTGGGGCACCGGGGAGCTGTTTTTT
TRBJ2-7 TRBV29-1 NA TRBD1 CSVAGYRDSEQYF TGCAGCGTGGCAGGATACAGGGACAGCGAGCAGTACTTC
TRBJ2-7 TRBV5-1 NA NA CASTPQSTHYEQYF TGCGCCAGCACCCCACAGTCTACCCACTACGAGCAGTACTTC
TRBJ2-1 TRBV5-1 once NA CASSRSLGSYNEQFF TGCGCCAGCAGCCGGTCCTTAGGCTCCTACAATGAGCAGTTCTTC
TRBJ1-2 TRBV6-1 NA NA CASSAVGDYGYTF TGTGCCAGCAGCGCAGTAGGGGACTATGGCTACACCTTC
TRBJ1-2 TRBV25-1 NA NA CASSEQGNYGYTF TGTGCCAGCAGTGAGCAGGGTAACTATGGCTACACCTTC
TRBJ1-1 TRBV6-1 NA TRBD1 CASSHRDRHSF TGTGCCAGCAGCCACCGGGACAGGCATTCATTT
TRBJ2-7 TRBV5-1 NA TRBD2 CASSPLAESSYEQYF TGCGCCAGCAGCCCCCTAGCGGAGAGCTCCTACGAGCAGTACTTC
TRBJ1-3 TRBV9 once NA CASSASPGDSGNTIYF TGTGCCAGCAGCGCATCCCCGGGGGACTCTGGAAACACCATATATTTT
TRBJ2-7 TRBV19 NA NA CASTKWGGARDEQYF TGTGCCAGTACCAAATGGGGGGGGGCCAGAGACGAGCAGTACTTC
TRBJ2-7 TRBV7-2 NA NA CASSLPLRTGAYEQYF TGTGCCAGCAGCTTACCCCTTCGGACCGGGGCCTACGAGCAGTACTTC
TRBJ1-4 TRBV15 NA NA CATSRGQGGEKLFF TGTGCCACCAGCAGAGGGCAGGGAGGCGAAAAACTGTTTTTT
TRBJ2-7 TRBV5-1 NA NA CASSLGARSYEQYF TGCGCCAGCAGCTTGGGTGCCAGGTCCTACGAGCAGTACTTC
TRBJ1-2 TRBV10-3 once NA CAISESREYGYTF TGTGCCATCAGTGAGTCAAGGGAGTATGGCTACACCTTC
TRBJ2-5 TRBV7-2 NA NA CASSLIRETQYF TGTGCCAGCAGCTTAATACGCGAGACCCAGTACTTC
TRBJ2-3 TRBV6-1 NA TRBD2 CASSEGLLAGRMDTQYF TGTGCCAGCAGTGAAGGGTTACTAGCGGGAAGGATGGATACGCAGTATTTT
TRBJ2-5 TRBV11-2 NA TRBD2 CASSSTSGRQTQYF TGTGCCAGCAGCTCGACCAGCGGGAGACAGACCCAGTACTTC
TRBJ1-5 TRBV6-1 NA NA CASSEKVTGRNQPQHF TGTGCCAGCAGTGAAAAGGTTACGGGGAGAAATCAGCCCCAGCATTTT
TRBJ2-1 TRBV4-1 NA NA CASSQQLLGLSYNEQFF TGCGCCAGCAGCCAACAACTTTTAGGGTTGTCCTACAATGAGCAGTTCTTC
TRBJ2-1 TRBV28 NA TRBD2 CASSTRSGMAYNEQFF TGTGCCAGCAGTACAAGAAGCGGGATGGCCTACAATGAGCAGTTCTTC
TRBJ1-5 TRBV2 NA NA CASNRIHSNQPQHF TGTGCCAGCAACAGGATACATAGCAATCAGCCCCAGCATTTT
TRBJ1-1 TRBV11-2 NA NA CASSPGYMRGNTEAFF TGTGCCAGCAGCCCCGGCTATATGAGAGGGAACACTGAAGCTTTCTTT
TRBJ2-5 TRBV28 NA TRBD1 CASSPGDRASGTQYF TGTGCCAGCAGTCCTGGGGACAGGGCAAGCGGGACCCAGTACTTC
TRBJ2-7 TRBV7-9 NA TRBD2 CASSLDKVLAGDYEQYF TGTGCCAGCAGCTTAGATAAAGTACTAGCGGGGGATTACGAGCAGTACTTC
TRBJ2-7 TRBV29-1 NA NA CSVMLSHYEQYF TGCAGCGTTATGCTATCCCACTACGAGCAGTACTTC
TRBJ1-1 TRBV28 NA TRBD1 CASSPPGQGAPEAFF TGTGCCAGCAGTCCCCCTGGACAGGGGGCTCCTGAAGCTTTCTTT
TRBJ2-1 TRBV9 NA NA CASSSRGSHEQFF TGTGCCAGCAGCAGCCGGGGGAGCCATGAGCAGTTCTTC
TRBJ2-4 TRBV7-9 NA TRBD2 CASSLYLLIAGSAKNIQYF TGTGCCAGCAGCTTATATCTCCTTATAGCGGGATCAGCCAAAAACATTCAGTACTTC
TRBJ2-2 TRBV2 NA TRBD1 CASSARTGSKGELFF TGTGCCAGCAGTGCGCGGACAGGGAGTAAGGGGGAGCTGTTTTTT
TRBJ2-5 TRBV29-1 once NA CSLGGASETQYF TGCAGCCTGGGGGGGGCTTCGGAGACCCAGTACTTC
TRBJ1-2 TRBV28 NA NA CASHTPLGGYTF TGTGCCAGCCATACTCCCCTAGGGGGCTACACCTTC
TRBJ2-3 TRBV28 NA TRBD2 CASSPPAGADTQYF TGTGCCAGCAGCCCCCCTGCGGGAGCCGATACGCAGTATTTT
TRBJ2-7 TRBV4-2 NA NA CASSQSRGGIGYEQYF TGTGCCAGCAGCCAGAGTCGGGGCGGGATTGGGTACGAGCAGTACTTC
TRBJ2-2 TRBV7-3 NA NA CASSSINTGELFF TGTGCCAGCAGCTCAATTAACACCGGGGAGCTGTTTTTT
TRBJ1-2 TRBV5-1 NA TRBD1 CASKMAGGLDYGYTF TGCGCCAGCAAAATGGCAGGGGGCCTTGACTATGGCTACACCTTC
TRBJ2-1 TRBV20-1 NA NA CSTDLYNEQFF TGCAGTACGGACCTATACAATGAGCAGTTCTTC
TRBJ1-2 TRBV19 NA NA CASSILRFQDIYTF TGTGCCAGTAGTATCCTAAGGTTCCAGGATATCTACACCTTC
TRBJ2-3 TRBV10-2 NA TRBD2 CASRALAGGITDTQYF TGCGCCAGCCGAGCTCTAGCGGGAGGAATCACAGATACGCAGTATTTT
TRBJ2-2 TRBV7-3 few TRBD2 CASSLQGPTSNTGELFF TGTGCCAGCAGCTTACAGGGACCGACTAGCAACACCGGGGAGCTGTTTTTT
TRBJ2-5 TRBV5-1 NA NA CASSLADVNQETQYF TGCGCCAGCAGCTTGGCGGACGTGAACCAAGAGACCCAGTACTTC
TRBJ1-1 TRBV11-2 NA NA CASREKAFF TGTGCCAGCAGGGAGAAAGCTTTCTTT
TRBJ2-5 TRBV5-4 NA TRBD1 CASSLETGRRETQYF TGTGCCAGCAGCTTGGAGACAGGGCGGCGAGAGACCCAGTACTTC
TRBJ2-3 TRBV5-8 NA TRBD2 CASSGLAATDTQYF TGTGCCAGCAGTGGACTAGCGGCAACAGATACGCAGTATTTT
TRBJ2-1 TRBV19 NA TRBD1 CASSSWTGYYNEQFF TGTGCCAGTAGTTCGTGGACAGGGTACTACAATGAGCAGTTCTTC
TRBJ1-1 TRBV9 NA NA CASSVAFGNTEAFF TGTGCCAGCAGCGTAGCTTTCGGGAACACTGAAGCTTTCTTT
TRBJ2-1 TRBV18 NA TRBD1 CASSPGGSYNEQFF TGTGCCAGCTCCCCAGGGGGTTCCTACAATGAGCAGTTCTTC
TRBJ2-1 TRBV7-6 NA NA CASSLNVDNEQFF TGTGCCAGCAGCTTAAATGTCGACAATGAGCAGTTCTTC
TRBJ1-2 TRBV7-2 NA NA CASRRGGNSNYGYTF TGTGCCAGCCGGAGGGGGGGGAATTCTAACTATGGCTACACCTTC
TRBJ2-7 TRBV21-1 NA NA CASSKEEASGVYEQYF TGTGCCAGCAGCAAAGAAGAGGCTAGCGGGGTCTACGAGCAGTACTTC
TRBJ2-2 TRBV5-1 NA TRBD2 CASSLGLAGAGELFF TGCGCCAGCAGCTTGGGACTAGCGGGGGCCGGGGAGCTGTTTTTT